The clone carrying this T cell receptor (beta chain) was picked up a small number of times. Its antigen is as yet unknown. Trimming at V came to 6 bases and at J to 5 bases, leaving 5 bases not matched to a gene. The CDR3 covers 15 residues. Germline lookup yields CDR1 SGHDN and CDR2 FVKESK. Since all of the isolated RNA was reverse transcribed, expressed TCRB transcripts were what got sequenced. Generated by immunoSEQ multiplex PCR, the TCRdb table keeps only in-frame clones and is missing some. The sample lists 250,000 or so clones, 55% to 70% occurring once. This sample is drawn from a study of beta chain features in type 1 diabetes. Overall study findings and caveats: Type 1 diabetes patients showed fewer insertions and more deletions at VDJ junctions.

The chain uses TRBV14 and TRBJ2-1, with 12 positions matching TRBD2. The material sequenced was naive CD4+ T cells from blood. The receptor was isolated from a man aged 30 to 45 in good health. The CDR3 DNA reads as TGTGCCAGCAGTAAAACTAGCGGGAGGAACAATGAGCAGTTCTTC. It specifies CASSKTSGRNNEQFF.